These T cell receptor beta chains were read from a single sample in a study of blood T cell repertoires in COVID-19. Some clones are missing from TCRdb's copy, which holds only in-frame ones; the method was immunoSEQ multiplex PCR. The sample lists 50,000 to 70,000 clones, approximately 91% occurring once. The sample consisted of peripheral blood. All receptors come from a man in his fifties or sixties with acute or convalescent COVID-19. CDR3s include the opening cysteine and the closing phenylalanine or tryptophan. The D gene is left open where the match is weak. The size entry is marked missing in some rows and otherwise reads once, few, many or a size class.

>TRBV9|once|TRBD2|TRBJ2-1
CASSVSGSGNEQFF
TGTGCCAGCAGCGTTAGCGGGAGTGGTAATGAGCAGTTCTTC
>TRBV6-2/TRBV6-3|-|TRBD2|TRBJ2-1
CASSPGTSGTSYNEQFF
TGTGCCAGCAGCCCTGGGACTAGCGGGACATCCTACAATGAGCAGTTCTTC
>TRBV7-8|-|-|TRBJ2-1
CASSPPVGEQFF
TGTGCCAGCAGCCCACCGGTCGGTGAGCAGTTCTTC
>TRBV14|-|-|TRBJ2-5
CASSQVQQETQYF
TGTGCCAGCAGCCAAGTGCAGCAAGAGACCCAGTACTTC
>TRBV28|-|-|TRBJ2-4
CASRAGGRPKHVQYF
TGTGCCAGCAGGGCCGGAGGGCGCCCGAAACACGTTCAGTACTTC
>TRBV5-1|-|TRBD2|TRBJ2-1
CASSLIAGGGNEQFF
TGCGCCAGCAGCTTGATAGCGGGAGGGGGAAATGAGCAGTTCTTC
>TRBV7-6|-|TRBD2|TRBJ2-3
CASSSAPAGGPTDTQYF
TGTGCCAGCAGCTCCGCTCCAGCGGGAGGGCCGACAGATACGCAGTATTTT
>TRBV7-3|-|TRBD1|TRBJ2-2
CASSLLGQGAPAGELFF
TGTGCCAGCAGCTTGTTGGGACAGGGGGCGCCTGCCGGGGAGCTGTTTTTT
>TRBV30|-|-|TRBJ1-1
CAWTHTANTEAFF
TGTGCCTGGACCCATACAGCGAACACTGAAGCTTTCTTT
>TRBV7-9|-|TRBD1|TRBJ1-4
CASSSTGVANEKLFF
TGTGCCAGCAGCTCGACAGGGGTGGCTAATGAAAAACTGTTTTTT
>TRBV11-2|once|TRBD2|TRBJ2-5
CASSLALAGSGGYQETQYF
TGTGCCAGCAGCTTAGCCCTGGCTGGTAGCGGGGGGTACCAAGAGACCCAGTACTTC
>TRBV7-3|-|TRBD1|TRBJ2-2
CASSRTGENTGELFF
TGTGCCAGCAGCCGGACAGGCGAAAACACCGGGGAGCTGTTTTTT
>TRBV7-3|-|-|TRBJ2-1
CASSPIGVGSENEQFF
TGTGCCAGCAGCCCAATCGGGGTCGGGAGTGAAAATGAGCAGTTCTTC
>TRBV24-1|-|-|TRBJ2-2
CATSERTFTGELFF
TGTGCCACCAGTGAAAGGACATTCACCGGGGAGCTGTTTTTT
>TRBV6-2/TRBV6-3|-|-|TRBJ1-1
CASSFTANTEAFF
TGTGCCAGCAGTTTTACAGCGAACACTGAAGCTTTCTTT
>TRBV28|-|TRBD1|TRBJ2-7
CASRATGTGNSYEQYF
TGTGCCAGCAGAGCAACCGGGACAGGGAATTCCTACGAGCAGTACTTC
>TRBV23-1|-|-|TRBJ1-3
CASSQSRAGVAIGNTIYF
TGCGCCAGCAGTCAATCGAGGGCAGGGGTCGCAATCGGAAACACCATATATTTT
>TRBV11-3|-|TRBD2|TRBJ2-1
CASSSTSGGSSYNEQFF
TGTGCCAGCAGCTCGACTAGCGGGGGAAGCTCCTACAATGAGCAGTTCTTC
>TRBV28|-|TRBD2|TRBJ2-5
CASSYPGRADETQYF
TGTGCCAGCAGTTACCCCGGGAGGGCCGATGAGACCCAGTACTTC
>TRBV27|-|-|TRBJ1-5
CASAPSTDQPQHF
TGTGCCAGCGCACCCTCCACTGATCAGCCCCAGCATTTT
>TRBV5-1|-|-|TRBJ1-1
CASSSGSRNTEAFF
TGCGCCAGCAGCTCAGGGTCCCGGAACACTGAAGCTTTCTTT
>TRBV27|-|-|TRBJ1-1
CASSLGKAVEAFF
TGTGCCAGCAGTTTAGGAAAGGCGGTTGAAGCTTTCTTT
>TRBV5-4|-|-|TRBJ2-1
CASSLYHEQFF
TGTGCCAGCAGCTTATATCATGAGCAGTTCTTC
>TRBV27|-|TRBD1|TRBJ1-2
CASSFHQGQGYTF
TGTGCCAGCAGTTTCCACCAGGGACAGGGCTACACCTTC
>TRBV5-1|-|-|TRBJ2-7
CASSWGVGLAAEQYF
TGCGCCAGCAGCTGGGGCGTAGGGCTCGCGGCCGAGCAGTACTTC
>TRBV6-6|-|TRBD2|TRBJ2-1
CASSYGMAGEYNEQFF
TGTGCCAGCAGTTACGGAATGGCGGGAGAGTACAATGAGCAGTTCTTC
>TRBV6-5|few|-|TRBJ1-2
CASSPDSNYGYTF
TGTGCCAGCAGTCCCGACAGCAACTATGGCTACACCTTC